The 28 T cell receptor beta chains below come from one sample, sequenced in a study of persistence of HIV-infected CD4 T cells. The antigens these receptors bind are not known. This was the immunoSEQ version 4 assay in survey mode. TCRdb's table, derived via immunoSEQ multiplex PCR, lists solely in-frame clones and lacks some. The data contain 7,500 to 9,500 clones, more than 65% of them seen just once; the ten biggest clones take up approximately 2%. Overlapping HIV-1 Gag 15-mer peptides at approximately 1 ug per peptide per mL were used. CD4+ T cells upregulating both CD40 ligand and CD69 were sorted as responding cells. The sample was CD4+ T cells sorted from PBMCs after approximately 19-hour stimulation, taken from a patient who received antiretroviral therapy. All receptors come from an adult woman with HIV who was CMV-seropositive.

The chain has TRBV3-1 (or the pseudogene TRBV3-2) and TRBJ1-6; no clear D gene. Germline CDR1 LGHDT, CDR2 YNNKEL (reference sequence). Trimming removed 4 bases at V and 7 bases at J, with 11 bases between. The CDR3 is 14 residues long. The CDR3 DNA is TGTGCCAGCAGCCCCCAATTAGGGAATTCACCCCTCCACTTT. Translating it yields CASSPQLGNSPLHF.

J is TRBJ2-3 and V is TRBV11-3, with D possibly TRBD1 on 5 matching bases. This CDR3 region has 12 residues. Germline lookup yields CDR1 SGHNT and CDR2 YENEEA. Trimming removed 3 bases at V and 11 bases at J, with 12 bases between. The CDR3 DNA follows: TGTGCCAGCAGCTTCGACAGAATTAAGCAGTATTTT. Its translation: CASSFDRIKQYF.

This chain uses TRBV29-1 with TRBJ2-3; 9 bases map to TRBD1. With V trimmed by 2 bases and J by 5 bases, 5 bases remained unmatched. Germline V gene data show CDR1 as SQVTM and CDR2 as ANQGSEA. This CDR3 is built from 14 residues. CDR3 nucleotide sequence: TGCAGCGTTGAAAGAAACAGGGGGCAAGATACGCAGTATTTT. Translating gives CSVERNRGQDTQYF.

The V gene is TRBV10-3, the J gene TRBJ2-1; 13 positions match TRBD2. With V trimmed by 7 bases and J by 9 bases, 12 bases remained unmatched. This CDR3 comprises 16 residues. CDR1 is ENHRY and CDR2 is SYGVKD in the germline V gene. The CDR3 DNA reads as TGTGCCATCAAGGGGGATCGGACTAGCGGGAGCGGTGAGCAGTTCTTC. The encoded protein is CAIKGDRTSGSGEQFF.

V usage is TRBV5-1 and J usage is TRBJ2-7, with 8 positions matching TRBD1. V shed 0 bases and J 3 bases; nucleotides not matched to a gene: 14. This CDR3 comprises 18 residues. Germline V CDR1 and CDR2: SGHRS, YFSETQ. The CDR3 sequence is CASSLAAVAGGADYEQYF. CDR3 nucleotides: TGCGCCAGCAGCTTGGCCGCGGTGGCAGGGGGCGCTGACTACGAGCAGTACTTC.

This clone appeared once. The J gene is TRBJ2-2, the V gene TRBV7-3, with D possibly TRBD1 on 5 matching bases. Germline V gene data show CDR1 as SGHTA and CDR2 as FQGTGA. The V and J ends lost 4 bases and 0 bases respectively, with 12 bases between them. This CDR3 region has 16 residues. CDR3 bases: TGTGCCAGCAGCTCTTATAGGGGCGCGAACACCGGGGAGCTGTTTTTT. Translation gives CASSSYRGANTGELFF.

This clone showed up just a few times. This chain connects TRBV30 to TRBJ2-7; 7 bases align to TRBD1. The CDR3 spans 14 residues. Germline V gene lookup returns CDR1 GTSNPN and CDR2 SVGIG (reference sequence). V lost 2 bases and J lost 6; bases outside the gene matches: 10. CDR3 sequence: CAWSLQGKGSEQYF. The CDR3 DNA follows: TGTGCCTGGAGTTTACAGGGGAAGGGCAGCGAGCAGTACTTC.

The chain carries TRBV25-1 and TRBJ2-7; D is unclear. The V gene lost 4 bases and the J gene lost 4 bases, with 5 bases spanning the gap. Per the germline V gene, CDR1 is MGHDK and CDR2 is SYGVNS. The length of the CDR3 is 11 residues. The CDR3 loop is CASSVGYEQYF. CDR3 coding DNA: TGTGCCAGCAGTGTCGGGTACGAGCAGTACTTC.

V is TRBV7-9 and J is TRBJ1-4; D may be TRBD1 (6 bases). The CDR3 consists of 15 residues. With 0 bases removed from V and 11 bases from J, the gap between germline ends came to 16 bases. Per the germline V gene, CDR1 is SEHNR and CDR2 is FQNEAQ (reference sequence). CDR3 DNA sequence: TGTGCCAGCAGCTTAGCAGGCAGGGGAAACTTTAAACTGTTTTTT. Translating gives CASSLAGRGNFKLFF.

This clone was seen only a few times. This rearrangement joins TRBV5-1 to TRBJ2-1; 7 bases align to TRBD1. The CDR3 has 15 amino acids. Trimming removed 0 bases from V and 4 bases from J; junction bases left unmatched: 4. The germline V gene encodes CDR1 SGHRS and CDR2 YFSETQ. CDR3 sequence reads: CASSLVGGGYNEQFF. CDR3 bases: TGCGCCAGCAGCTTGGTAGGGGGCGGATACAATGAGCAGTTCTTC.

The rearrangement joins TRBV3-1 (or the pseudogene TRBV3-2) to TRBJ1-5, with no clear D. Trimming removed 0 bases from V and 5 bases from J, with 5 bases in between. Germline CDR1 and CDR2: LGHDT and YNNKEL (reference sequence). The CDR3 is 13 amino acids. CDR3 protein: CASSQDVHQPQHF. The CDR3 bases are TGTGCCAGCAGCCAAGATGTGCATCAGCCCCAGCATTTT.

The J gene is TRBJ2-3, the V gene TRBV5-1; TRBD2 agrees at 11 bases. Germline V gene lookup returns CDR1 SGHRS and CDR2 YFSETQ. V shed 0 bases, J shed 3 bases, and the junction held 3 bases outside the gene matches. The CDR3 covers 16 residues. The CDR3 nucleotides are TGCGCCAGCAGCTTGGGCGCTAGCGGGAGGACAGATACGCAGTATTTT. Amino acids: CASSLGASGRTDTQYF.

This clone was detected a few times. This chain uses TRBV4-3 with TRBJ2-2; D could derive from TRBD1 or TRBD2 (5 bases each). Germline CDR1 and CDR2: LGHNA and YSLEER. CDR3 length: 15 amino acids. Trimming left V 0 bases short and J 8 bases short, with 13 bases between. The chain's CDR3 is CASSQDREGTGELFF. CDR3 DNA sequence: TGCGCCAGCAGCCAAGATAGAGAGGGGACGGGGGAGCTGTTTTTT.

The chain is built from TRBV6-2 or TRBV6-3 and TRBJ1-6, with 9 bases fitting TRBD1. The V and J ends lost 2 bases and 7 bases, in that order; junction bases with no gene match: 9. The CDR3 consists of 17 residues. The germline gives CDR1 MNHEY, CDR2 SVGEGT. CDR3 sequence (DNA): TGTGCCAGCAGTTACACCCCTGGACAGGGGATCAATTCACCCCTCCACTTT. It specifies CASSYTPGQGINSPLHF.

The gene calls are TRBV5-1 and TRBJ1-2, with D perhaps matching TRBD1 (6 bases). CDR1 and CDR2 (germline): SGHRS, YFSETQ. The CDR3 is 15 amino acids. The V end lost 1 base, the J end lost 4 bases, and 14 bases lay between the germline ends. The CDR3 bases are TGCGCCAGCAGCTTGAGTACCGGGACAATCTATGGCTACACCTTC. Protein: CASSLSTGTIYGYTF.

This chain's CDR3 is CAISEPAGSIPGQPQHF. In DNA, the CDR3 is TGTGCCATCAGTGAGCCAGCAGGGAGCATCCCAGGTCAGCCCCAGCATTTT. V and J are TRBV10-3 and TRBJ1-5; a possible D gene is TRBD1 (5 bases). Trimming pared 2 bases from V and 6 bases from J, leaving 20 bases between. The CDR3 consists of 17 residues. The germline V gene encodes CDR1 ENHRY and CDR2 SYGVKD.

This clone was seen only once. The J gene is TRBJ2-6, the V gene TRBV5-6; unclear D gene. Trimming shortened V by 0 bases and J by 5 bases, and 3 bases separated the two germline ends. This CDR3 spans 13 amino acids. Germline V gene sequence: CDR1 SGHDT, CDR2 YYEEEE. Here the CDR3 reads CASSLERANVLTF. As DNA, the CDR3 is TGTGCCAGCAGCTTGGAACGGGCCAACGTCCTGACTTTC.

The V gene is TRBV6-5, the J gene TRBJ1-2; TRBD1 agrees at 7 bases. CDR3 size: 15 residues. V lost 7 bases to trimming and J lost 0 bases; unmatched junction nucleotides: 8. Germline V lookup: CDR1 MNHEY, CDR2 SVGAGI. Here the CDR3 reads CASMRTGTANYGYTF. Written as DNA, the CDR3 is TGTGCCAGCATGAGGACCGGGACAGCTAACTATGGCTACACCTTC.

This chain uses TRBV5-1 with TRBJ1-1; the D gene is possibly TRBD1 (5 bases). CDR3 length: 12 amino acids. The V gene lost 2 bases and the J gene lost 5 bases, with 7 bases spanning the gap. CDR1 is SGHRS and CDR2 is YFSETQ in the germline V gene. For the CDR3, the DNA is TGCGCCAGCAGCTTTGGGGGAACTGAAGCTTTCTTT. It is translated as CASSFGGTEAFF.

The rearrangement links TRBV5-1 to TRBJ2-1, with 9 bases aligning to TRBD2. V shed 3 bases, J shed 7 bases, and the junction held 11 bases outside the gene matches. Germline V gene lookup returns CDR1 SGHRS and CDR2 YFSETQ. The CDR3 runs to 16 residues. CDR3: CASSSQTSGEWNEQFF. The CDR3 DNA reads as TGCGCCAGCAGCTCCCAGACTAGCGGTGAGTGGAATGAGCAGTTCTTC.

The genes are TRBV15 and TRBJ1-2, with D unresolved. Germline V gene data show CDR1 as LNHNV and CDR2 as YYDKDF (reference sequence). CDR3 length: 16 amino acids. V was clipped by 5 bases and J by 0 bases, with 16 bases between them. The CDR3 coding sequence is TGTGCCACCAGCCCTCGATCGACAAGATCTAACTATGGCTACACCTTC. It is translated as CATSPRSTRSNYGYTF.

The J gene is TRBJ1-5, the V gene TRBV18; 7 bases agree with TRBD1. The junction had 2 bases not matched to a gene; V was cut back by 0 bases and J by 3 bases. The CDR3 contains 15 residues. Germline CDR1 KGHSH, CDR2 LQKENI. The CDR3 bases are TGTGCCAGCTCACCACCGGGACAGACCAATCAGCCCCAGCATTTT. Amino acid sequence: CASSPPGQTNQPQHF.

The chain is built from TRBV5-1 and TRBJ1-4, with TRBD1 matching 9 bases. Germline loops: CDR1 SGHRS, CDR2 YFSETQ. The CDR3 extends over 14 amino acids. The junction had 3 bases not matched to a gene; V was cut back by 1 base and J by 8 bases. The CDR3: CASSLTGGPEKLFF. The DNA of the CDR3 is TGCGCCAGCAGCTTGACAGGGGGCCCGGAAAAACTGTTTTTT. Together with reference TRBV5-1 and TRBJ1-4, the CDR3 gives the full variable domain: KAGVTQTPRYLIKTRGQQVTLSCSPISGHRSVSWYQQTPGQGLQFLFEYFSETQRNKGNFPGRFSGRQFSNSRSEMNVSTLELGDSALYLCASSLTGGPEKLFFGSGTQLSVL.

The J gene is TRBJ1-2, the V gene TRBV2, with D possibly being TRBD1 (6 bases). Germline lookup yields CDR1 SNHLY and CDR2 FYNNEI. The CDR3 runs 12 residues. Trimming stripped 6 bases from V and 6 bases from J, with 11 bases between. CDR3 amino acids: CASSLGADGYTF. The CDR3, as DNA: TGTGCCAGCAGCTTGGGGGCCGATGGCTACACCTTC.

The chain uses TRBV9 and TRBJ2-1; the D is unclear. The CDR3 totals 16 residues. In germline, CDR1 is SGDLS, CDR2 YYNGEE. With 0 bases removed from V and 4 bases from J, the gap between germline ends came to 14 bases. The CDR3 nucleotides read TGTGCCAGCAGCGTAGCTGCAGGAGCTGGTTACAATGAGCAGTTCTTC. Protein: CASSVAAGAGYNEQFF.

The chain has TRBV19 and TRBJ2-3; D may be TRBD1 (5 bases). Trimming stripped 8 bases from V and 2 bases from J, with 17 bases between. This CDR3 contains 15 residues. CDR1 and CDR2 (germline): LNHDA, SQIVND (reference sequence). The CDR3 loop is CASASWGSPTDTQYF. In DNA form, the CDR3 reads TGTGCCAGTGCCTCTTGGGGCAGCCCCACAGATACGCAGTATTTT.

The gene calls are TRBV11-3 and TRBJ2-7; D tentatively fits TRBD1 or TRBD2 (5 bases each). Trimming left V 5 bases short and J 3 bases short, with 14 bases between. There are 14 residues in the CDR3. Germline CDR1 SGHNT, CDR2 YENEEA. This CDR3 is CASSRRDADYEQYF. In DNA form, the CDR3 reads TGTGCCAGCAGCCGCCGGGACGCGGACTACGAGCAGTACTTC.

This clone is a singleton in its sample. The gene calls are TRBV3-1 (or the pseudogene TRBV3-2) and TRBJ1-1, with D hard to call. From germline, CDR1 is LGHDT and CDR2 YNNKEL (reference sequence). Between the trimmed V and J ends, which lost 3 bases and 1 base, there was a span of 6 bases. The CDR3 consists of 13 residues. CDR3 region: CASSHQGNTEAFF. DNA of the CDR3: TGTGCCAGCAGCCACCAAGGGAACACTGAAGCTTTCTTT.